The 26 T cell receptor beta chains below come from one sample, sequenced in a study of shared clonotypes between healthy human individuals. Here immunoSEQ multiplex PCR was the method, and the copy in TCRdb shows in-frame clones only, minus some. The data show 1.5 million to 2.5 million clones, less than 95% seen once. Naive CD8 cells were CD45RO-negative, positively selected for CCR7, excluding terminally differentiated effector memory CD45RA+ cells. Input material: naive CD8+ T cells sorted from blood. These receptors all stem from a man aged 18 to 29 in good health.

In its sample, this clone was seen once. This CDR3 is also generated by other DNA sequences in the sample. The rearrangement uses TRBV11-2 and TRBJ2-7, with D uncertain. Germline-derived CDR1 and CDR2 are SGHAT and FQNNGV. The V end lost 0 bases, the J end lost 3 bases, and 9 bases lay between the germline ends. CDR3 length equals 14 residues. The CDR3 here is CASSLEAGDYEQYF. DNA for the CDR3: TGTGCCAGCAGCTTAGAAGCAGGAGACTACGAGCAGTACTTC.

The chain joins TRBV2 to TRBJ2-7; D gene uncertain. CDR1 is SNHLY and CDR2 is FYNNEI in the germline V gene. The CDR3 has 12 amino acids. V lost 6 bases and J lost 2, with 8 bases in between. The CDR3 loop is CASSDKTYEQYF. CDR3 sequence (DNA): TGTGCCAGCAGCGATAAGACCTACGAGCAGTACTTC.

In regard to this clone: This same CDR3 is encoded by further DNA sequences in the sample. The chain joins TRBV7-9 to TRBJ1-1, with D hard to call. Germline loops: CDR1 SEHNR, CDR2 FQNEAQ (reference sequence). With 3 bases removed from V and 5 bases from J, the gap between germline ends came to 7 bases. The CDR3 contains 12 residues. CDR3 DNA: TGTGCCAGCAGCTTTGCGGATACTGAAGCTTTCTTT. The encoded protein is CASSFADTEAFF.

The genes are TRBV13 and TRBJ2-1; maybe TRBD1 (5 bases). Germline V gives CDR1 PRHDT, CDR2 FYEKMQ (reference sequence). The CDR3 covers 12 residues. Trimming removed 3 bases at V and 10 bases at J, with 10 bases between. The DNA for the CDR3 is TGTGCCAGCAGCTTTGGGGCCGGAGAGCAGTTCTTC. Its protein product is CASSFGAGEQFF.

V and J are TRBV5-1 and TRBJ2-5, with D possibly being TRBD1 or TRBD2 (6 bases each). There are 15 residues in the CDR3. Germline CDR1 SGHRS, CDR2 YFSETQ. The ends were cut back, 4 bases at V and 4 bases at J, with 17 bases in the middle. In DNA, the CDR3 is TGCGCCAGCAGCCCGGGGGCCCAAAGGACAGAGACCCAGTACTTC. It is translated as CASSPGAQRTETQYF.

Comment on this clone: The sample holds other DNA sequences that translate to the same CDR3. The genes are TRBV5-1 and TRBJ2-7, with a weak D call TRBD2 (6 bases). V was cut by 2 bases and J by 5 bases, with 8 bases left in between. Germline V lookup: CDR1 SGHRS, CDR2 YFSETQ. The CDR3 totals 12 residues. CDR3 region: CASSLAGNEQYF. The CDR3 region has the DNA TGCGCCAGCAGCTTAGCGGGCAACGAGCAGTACTTC.

The CDR3 spells CASSGGITGLNTEAFF. The CDR3 nucleotides read TGCGCCAGCAGCGGCGGCATAACGGGCCTGAACACTGAAGCTTTCTTT. The genes are TRBV5-1 and TRBJ1-1; no definite D call. Trimming removed 4 bases at V and 0 bases at J, with 16 bases between. CDR1 is SGHRS and CDR2 is YFSETQ in the germline V gene. The CDR3 runs 16 residues.

A remark on this clone: Other DNA sequences of this sample code for an identical CDR3. J is TRBJ2-7 and V is TRBV14; possible D gene TRBD1, 5 bases. CDR1 is SGHDN, CDR2 FVKESK, per germline. The CDR3 is 13 residues long. Trimming took 1 base from V and 3 from J, leaving 7 bases between them. Here the CDR3 reads CASSQGQIYEQYF. CDR3 bases: TGTGCCAGCAGCCAAGGACAGATCTACGAGCAGTACTTC.

This rearrangement joins TRBV7-6 to TRBJ2-3, with 9 bases aligning to TRBD2. With V trimmed by 4 bases and J by 0 bases, 5 bases remained unmatched. The germline CDR1 and CDR2 sequences are SGHVS and FNYEAQ. This CDR3 is built from 16 residues. CDR3 DNA sequence: TGTGCCAGCAGCTACCTTACTAGCGGGAGCACAGATACGCAGTATTTT. Protein sequence: CASSYLTSGSTDTQYF.

The chain joins TRBV2 to TRBJ2-1; the D is unclear. Germline CDR1 is SNHLY and CDR2 is FYNNEI. The CDR3 is 14 residues long. Trimming cost V 2 bases and J 5 bases, with 10 bases left between them. The CDR3, as DNA: TGTGCCAGCAGTGAACTCCCGGAGAACAATGAGCAGTTCTTC. It yields the protein CASSELPENNEQFF.

The chain carries TRBV10-1 and TRBJ2-3, with 9 bases aligning to TRBD1. Germline CDR1 WNHNN, CDR2 SYGVQD (reference sequence). The junction had 14 bases not matched to a gene; V was cut back by 3 bases and J by 4 bases. This CDR3 spans 18 amino acids. The CDR3 DNA reads as TGCGCCAGCAGTGATATCATCCCGGGACAGGGTAACTCAGATACGCAGTATTTT. Its translation is CASSDIIPGQGNSDTQYF.

Points on this clone: Within the sample, other DNA sequences also encode this same CDR3. CDR3 nucleotides: TGCGCCAGCAGCCTGAGCGGGGGAACCTACGAGCAGTACTTC. Amino acids: CASSLSGGTYEQYF. The chain is built from TRBV4-1 and TRBJ2-7, with 8 bases that match TRBD2. Per germline, CDR1 MGHRA and CDR2 YSYEKL. There are 14 residues in the CDR3. The V and J ends lost 4 bases and 2 bases, in that order; junction bases with no gene match: 4.

This chain connects TRBV28 to TRBJ2-7; no definite D call. Germline V gives CDR1 MDHEN, CDR2 SYDVKM. The CDR3 has 14 amino acids. V gave up 0 bases and J gave up 2 bases, with 8 bases separating them. The DNA of the CDR3 is TGTGCCAGCAGTTTATGGGACGGAACCTACGAGCAGTACTTC. Translation gives CASSLWDGTYEQYF.

The chain uses TRBV7-9 and TRBJ2-5; D may be TRBD1 (5 bases). V lost 2 bases to trimming and J lost 4 bases, with 11 bases between them. This CDR3 is built from 14 residues. CDR1 is SEHNR and CDR2 is FQNEAQ in the germline V gene (reference sequence). The CDR3: CASSLLTGIETQYF. Written as DNA, the CDR3 is TGTGCCAGCAGCTTACTTACAGGAATAGAGACCCAGTACTTC.

With regard to this clone: The same CDR3 can be traced to other DNA sequences in this sample. The CDR3 reads CASSLGLAANEQFF. CDR3 sequence (DNA): TGTGCCAGCAGCTTGGGGCTAGCGGCAAATGAGCAGTTCTTC. This chain links TRBV5-4 with TRBJ2-1; TRBD2 aligns across 7 bases. Germline CDR1 reads SGHNT; CDR2 reads YYREEE (reference sequence). V lost 0 bases and J lost 7; bases outside the gene matches: 4. This CDR3 contains 14 residues.

The V gene is TRBV10-2, the J gene TRBJ2-2; D is uncertain. V was trimmed by 3 bases and J by 6 bases, leaving 5 bases between them. Germline loops: CDR1 WSHSY, CDR2 SAAADI. This CDR3 has 12 amino acids. As DNA, the CDR3 is TGCGCCAGCAGTGATCTATCCGGGGAGCTGTTTTTT. Its translation is CASSDLSGELFF.

V and J are TRBV6-5 and TRBJ1-1, with D perhaps matching TRBD1 (6 bases). CDR1 and CDR2 from the germline V gene are MNHEY and SVGAGI. V lost 4 bases and J 0 bases, leaving 9 bases between the germline ends. There are 14 residues in the CDR3. CDR3 sequence (DNA): TGTGCCAGCAGTTCCCGACAGGTGAACACTGAAGCTTTCTTT. Translated, it gives CASSSRQVNTEAFF.

The V gene is TRBV2, the J gene TRBJ2-2; TRBD2 matches 8 bases. This CDR3 spans 14 amino acids. Germline V gene data show CDR1 as SNHLY and CDR2 as FYNNEI. After removal of 8 bases from V and 6 bases from J, the junction contained 8 bases not matched to a gene. The DNA of the CDR3 is TGTGCCAGCCATAGCGGGGCCTGGGCCGGGGAGCTGTTTTTT. This sequence encodes CASHSGAWAGELFF.

The chain links TRBV4-1 to TRBJ2-7; 8 bases fit TRBD1. The V gene's germline CDR1 is MGHRA and CDR2 YSYEKL. After removal of 2 bases from V and 1 base from J, the junction contained 7 bases not matched to a gene. The CDR3 is 16 residues long. CDR3 loop: CASSQSTGARSYEQYF. CDR3 nucleotide sequence: TGCGCCAGCAGCCAATCGACAGGGGCCCGATCCTACGAGCAGTACTTC.

The V call is TRBV28, the J call TRBJ2-3; TRBD2 agrees at 13 bases. Germline-derived CDR1 and CDR2 are MDHEN and SYDVKM. Trimming at V came to 6 bases and at J to 5 bases, leaving 8 bases not matched to a gene. The CDR3 runs 16 residues. The CDR3 coding sequence is TGTGCCAGCAGCTTTACTAGCGGGGGGGCACGAGATACGCAGTATTTT. It codes for CASSFTSGGARDTQYF.

The V and J genes are TRBV9 and TRBJ2-2; no definite D call. V was shortened by 0 bases and J by 3 bases, with 6 bases between the two germline ends. The CDR3 consists of 14 residues. Germline assignment: CDR1 SGDLS and CDR2 YYNGEE. The DNA of the CDR3 is TGTGCCAGCAGCGTAGTAGTCGACACCGGGGAGCTGTTTTTT. This gives the protein CASSVVVDTGELFF.

This sequence joins TRBV6-5 and TRBJ2-7, with TRBD1 identical over 7 bases. CDR3 length equals 15 residues. V shed 4 bases and J 0 bases; nucleotides not matched to a gene: 6. Germline lookup yields CDR1 MNHEY and CDR2 SVGAGI. CDR3 sequence reads: CASSSETGSSYEQYF. CDR3 DNA: TGTGCCAGCAGTTCCGAGACAGGGAGCTCCTACGAGCAGTACTTC.

V usage is TRBV6-6 and J usage is TRBJ1-1, with unresolved D. V was pared by 2 bases and J by 1 base, with 11 bases between. The CDR3 is made up of 15 amino acids. Looked up from germline, CDR1 is MNHNY and CDR2 is SVGAGI (reference sequence). The CDR3 spells CASSYPDSWNTEAFF. In nucleotides, the CDR3 is TGTGCCAGCAGTTACCCCGACTCCTGGAACACTGAAGCTTTCTTT.

V and J are TRBV7-9 and TRBJ2-2, with 10 bases lining up with TRBD2. The CDR3 is made up of 17 amino acids. CDR1 and CDR2 (germline): SEHNR, FQNEAQ (reference sequence). J was trimmed by 0 bases and V by 1 base; bases with no gene match: 2. CDR3 DNA: TGTGCCAGCAGCTTAGAACTAGCGGGACCGAACACCGGGGAGCTGTTTTTT. Protein: CASSLELAGPNTGELFF.

The rearrangement joins TRBV11-2 to TRBJ2-3; 12 positions match TRBD2. The germline gives CDR1 SGHAT, CDR2 FQNNGV. V was pared by 2 bases and J by 5 bases, with 2 bases of the junction left unmatched. The CDR3 consists of 15 residues. The CDR3 DNA sequence: TGTGCCAGCAGCTTACTAGCGGGGGGGCAAGATACGCAGTATTTT. This translates into CASSLLAGGQDTQYF. The whole variable domain, filled in from reference TRBV11-2 and TRBJ2-3, reads EAGVAQSPRYKIIEKRQSVAFWCNPISGHATLYWYQQILGQGPKLLIQFQNNGVVDDSQLPKDRFSAERLKGVDSTLKIQPAKLEDSAVYLCASSLLAGGQDTQYFGPGTRLTVL.

The CDR3 protein is CASTTPASDNEQFF. CDR3 coding DNA: TGTGCCAGCACCACCCCAGCGTCGGACAATGAGCAGTTCTTC. This chain connects TRBV13 to TRBJ2-1; no reliable D call. Per germline, CDR1 PRHDT and CDR2 FYEKMQ (reference sequence). V dropped 7 bases and J dropped 5 bases, with 15 bases sitting between them. CDR3 length: 14 residues.